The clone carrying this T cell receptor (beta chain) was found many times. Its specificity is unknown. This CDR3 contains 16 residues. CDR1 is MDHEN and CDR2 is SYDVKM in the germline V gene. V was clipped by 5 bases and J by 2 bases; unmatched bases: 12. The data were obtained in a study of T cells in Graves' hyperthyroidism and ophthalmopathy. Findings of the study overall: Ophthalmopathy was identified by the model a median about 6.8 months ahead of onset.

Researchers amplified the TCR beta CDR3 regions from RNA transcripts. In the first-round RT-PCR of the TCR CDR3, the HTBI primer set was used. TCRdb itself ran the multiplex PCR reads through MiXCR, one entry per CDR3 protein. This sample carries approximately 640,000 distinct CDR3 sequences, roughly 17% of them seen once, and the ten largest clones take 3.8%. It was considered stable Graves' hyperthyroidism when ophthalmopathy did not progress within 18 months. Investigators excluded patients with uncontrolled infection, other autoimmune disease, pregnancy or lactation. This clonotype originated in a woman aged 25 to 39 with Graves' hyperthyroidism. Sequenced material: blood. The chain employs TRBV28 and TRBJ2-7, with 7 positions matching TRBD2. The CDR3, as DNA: TGTGCCAGCAGTCCGAATAAGCGGGATCTTACCTACGAGCAGTACTTC. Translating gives CASSPNKRDLTYEQYF.